This is a list of T cell receptor beta chains from one sample in a study of blood T cell repertoires in COVID-19. Measured with immunoSEQ multiplex PCR; TCRdb has only the in-frame clones, and not every one. The table records some 200,000 clones, about 81% of them present only once. Sequencing was performed on peripheral blood. All receptors derive from a man aged 30 to 45 with active or convalescent COVID-19. The CDR3 runs from the conserved cysteine through the conserved F or W. Each record gives: CDR3 DNA, CDR3 protein, clone size, D gene, V gene, J gene. The D gene is left open where the match is weak. Size is stated for part of the rows, as once, few or many counts, or as a class when the clone is expanded.

TGTGCCAGCAGTTCCATGGGCTTAACGCAGTTCTTC	CASSSMGLTQFF	-	-	TRBV7-9	TRBJ2-1
TGTGCCAGCAGTCCCCTTGGGACAAGCGGGGGCAATCAGCCCCAGCATTTT	CASSPLGTSGGNQPQHF	-	-	TRBV27	TRBJ1-5
TGCGCCAGCAGCTTGCGACCCTCCGAACTAGCGGGAGGAGAGACCCAGTACTTC	CASSLRPSELAGGETQYF	-	TRBD2	TRBV5-1	TRBJ2-5
TGCGCCAGCACCTTGGGGGGGCTCGGCTACACCTTC	CASTLGGLGYTF	few	-	TRBV23-1	TRBJ1-2
TGTGCCAGCAGCGGTGAACCGGTCTCCTACGAGCAGTACTTC	CASSGEPVSYEQYF	few	-	TRBV11-2	TRBJ2-7
TGCGCCAGCAGCTCCCGGGACAGGGGCCTCACTGAAGCTTTCTTT	CASSSRDRGLTEAFF	-	TRBD1	TRBV5-1	TRBJ1-1
TGTGCCAGCAGCGTAGATCCGGGAAACTATGGCTACACCTTC	CASSVDPGNYGYTF	-	-	TRBV9	TRBJ1-2
TGTGCCAGCAGCTTAACGGACACTACCTACGAGCAGTACTTC	CASSLTDTTYEQYF	-	-	TRBV13	TRBJ2-7
TGTGCCAGCAGTGACGGTCATTCCTTTTACAATGAGCAGTTCTTC	CASSDGHSFYNEQFF	-	-	TRBV2	TRBJ2-1
TGTGCCAGCTCACCACCCGGGGTCACTGAAGCTTTCTTT	CASSPPGVTEAFF	-	-	TRBV18	TRBJ1-1
TGTGCCACCAGCAGAGATTTCGGGGATACCGGGGAGCTGTTTTTT	CATSRDFGDTGELFF	once	-	TRBV15	TRBJ2-2
TGTGCCAGTAGTATTGGGCGGGACGAAAAACTGTTTTTT	CASSIGRDEKLFF	-	-	TRBV19	TRBJ1-4
TGCGCCAGCAGCCAAGTTGGACAGGGAGACAATCAGCCCCAGCATTTT	CASSQVGQGDNQPQHF	few	TRBD1	TRBV4-1	TRBJ1-5
TGTGCCAGCAGCGTTGACAGGGAGGATAATTCACCCCTCCACTTT	CASSVDREDNSPLHF	-	TRBD1	TRBV7-6	TRBJ1-6
TGCAGCGTTGATCTAGCTAGAGATACGCAGTATTTT	CSVDLARDTQYF	-	-	TRBV29-1	TRBJ2-3
TGTGCCAGACAGGGGTCGGGTGGAAACACCATATATTTT	CARQGSGGNTIYF	-	TRBD1	TRBV2	TRBJ1-3
TGTGCCAGCAGCCAGCGGGGTAGAAACACCATATATTTT	CASSQRGRNTIYF	-	-	TRBV3-1/TRBV3-2	TRBJ1-3
TGTGCCAGCAGAGACGGGACAGTCGAAAAACTGTTTTTT	CASRDGTVEKLFF	-	TRBD1	TRBV6-5	TRBJ1-4
TGTGCCAGCTCACCCTCCGGTAGGGGGCTGGAAATAGGCTACACCTTC	CASSPSGRGLEIGYTF	-	TRBD1	TRBV18	TRBJ1-2
TGTGCCAGCAGGGACAGGGGGAATCAGCCCCAGCATTTT	CASRDRGNQPQHF	-	TRBD1	TRBV28	TRBJ1-5
TGTGCCAGCAGCCTAACTAGCGGGTTAGCCTACGAGCAGTACTTC	CASSLTSGLAYEQYF	-	TRBD2	TRBV7-9	TRBJ2-7
TGTGCCAGCAGCTTCATAGGGGGGGCAACGAACACCGGGGAGCTGTTTTTT	CASSFIGGATNTGELFF	-	-	TRBV7-2	TRBJ2-2
TGTGCCAGCAGTCTCCCGGGACAGGAGGCTCTCCCCGTTAATGAAAAACTGTTTTTT	CASSLPGQEALPVNEKLFF	-	TRBD1	TRBV28	TRBJ1-4
TGTGCCAGCAGTTTTAGTACTGGAAACACCATATATTTT	CASSFSTGNTIYF	-	-	TRBV12-3/TRBV12-4	TRBJ1-3
TGCAGCGCCAGACAGGGCACTGAAGCTTTCTTT	CSARQGTEAFF	-	TRBD1	TRBV29-1	TRBJ1-1
TGTGCCAGCAGCGTTCTAGCGGGAGCCCACAATGAGCAGTTCTTC	CASSVLAGAHNEQFF	-	TRBD2	TRBV7-2	TRBJ2-1
TGTGCCAGCAGCCCGATGGAGGGGGCCGCTGGAAACACCATATATTTT	CASSPMEGAAGNTIYF	-	TRBD1	TRBV11-3	TRBJ1-3
TGCGCCAGCAGCTTGGAAGGGACAGGGGACGAGCAGTACTTC	CASSLEGTGDEQYF	-	TRBD1	TRBV5-1	TRBJ2-7
TGTGCCAGCAGCTTAGAAGGGGTGACTAGGAATTCACCCCTCCACTTT	CASSLEGVTRNSPLHF	-	-	TRBV7-9	TRBJ1-6
TGTGCCAGCAGCCAAGACTCCGGGACAGGGACCCAGTACTTC	CASSQDSGTGTQYF	-	TRBD1	TRBV4-2	TRBJ2-5
TGTGCCAGCTCCCGCGAGCGGACAGGGTTAGAGACCCAGTACTTC	CASSRERTGLETQYF	-	TRBD1	TRBV18	TRBJ2-5
TGCGCCAGCAGCCAAGATGGGGACGGGGGGCTAATTGCTCAGCCCCAGCATTTT	CASSQDGDGGLIAQPQHF	-	-	TRBV4-1	TRBJ1-5
TGTGCCAGCAGCTTGGACTCATATAATCAGCCCCAGCATTTT	CASSLDSYNQPQHF	few	-	TRBV5-5	TRBJ1-5
TGTGCCAGCAGTTACGAGCGGCAGGGCGGGGACACTGAAGCTTTCTTT	CASSYERQGGDTEAFF	-	-	TRBV6-2/TRBV6-3	TRBJ1-1
TGTGCCAGCAGTCTATGGAGCACAGATACGCAGTATTTT	CASSLWSTDTQYF	-	-	TRBV2	TRBJ2-3
TGTGCCAGCAGTTACACCGGGACAGCTACTGGAAACACCATATATTTT	CASSYTGTATGNTIYF	-	TRBD1	TRBV6-5	TRBJ1-3
TGTGCCAGCAGCGTTGGGAGGGAGAAAGCCGGGGAGCTGTTTTTT	CASSVGREKAGELFF	-	TRBD2	TRBV6-2/TRBV6-3	TRBJ2-2
TGTGCCTTTCGGGACATCTATGGCTACACCTTC	CAFRDIYGYTF	-	-	TRBV30	TRBJ1-2
TGTGCCAGCAGCTTAGACAGGGGCAGAGGCTACACCTTC	CASSLDRGRGYTF	-	-	TRBV11-2	TRBJ1-2
TGCGCCAGCAGCTTGGGGACAGCTAACTATGGCTACACCTTC	CASSLGTANYGYTF	-	-	TRBV5-1	TRBJ1-2
TGTGCCAGCTCCCCCTCCCCGCGCGGGGTACGGGGGAGGGCCCCGGCAGATACGCAGTATTTT	CASSPSPRGVRGRAPADTQYF	-	TRBD2	TRBV13	TRBJ2-3
TGTGCCAGCAGTGGCGACTGGGGGGAGGACTCCTACAATGAGCAGTTCTTC	CASSGDWGEDSYNEQFF	-	-	TRBV27	TRBJ2-1
TGTGCCACCAGCATGAGGGGGGGTACGAGCACAGATACGCAGTATTTT	CATSMRGGTSTDTQYF	-	-	TRBV15	TRBJ2-3
TGCGCCAGCAGCTTGAACATGGAGAGCGGGGGGGGGTCCCCGCAGTATTTT	CASSLNMESGGGSPQYF	-	TRBD2	TRBV5-1	TRBJ2-3